These T cell receptor beta chains were read from a single sample in a study of blood T cells in healthy people across ages. One entry per CDR3 protein, called by TCRdb with MiXCR from the 5' RACE reads. The table lists 1.5 million to 2 million distinct CDR3 sequences, 25% to 30% of them singletons. Sequencing was done on a sample of blood. The receptor set was obtained from a woman aged 25 to 39 in good health. Both conserved end residues are part of each CDR3. A D gene is named only where the DNA matches it firmly. Clone sizes are given selectively: once, few, many, or a class where the clone is expanded.

j_call	clone_size	d_call	v_call	cdr3_nt	cdr3_aa
TRBJ1-2	-	TRBD1	TRBV20-1	TGCAGTGCTGCAGGGGGAGTTTATGGCTACACCTTC	CSAAGGVYGYTF
TRBJ1-1	-	-	TRBV7-2	TGTGCCAGCAGTTTCGGGCAGGGAGGAACTGAAGCTTTCTTT	CASSFGQGGTEAFF
TRBJ2-3	-	-	TRBV18	TGTGCCAGCTTCCTACAGGGAGATACGCAGTATTTT	CASFLQGDTQYF
TRBJ2-7	many	TRBD1	TRBV28	TGTGCCAGCAGTTTGTCCACCTTGACAGGGTCGTCCTACGAGCAGTACTTC	CASSLSTLTGSSYEQYF
TRBJ2-1	-	-	TRBV20-1	TGCAGTGCTAGCAGGGGGGACTCCTACAATGAGCAGTTCTTC	CSASRGDSYNEQFF
TRBJ1-3	-	-	TRBV9	TGTGCCAGCAGCGTAGTTTCATCAACTGGAAACACCATATATTTT	CASSVVSSTGNTIYF
TRBJ2-3	-	TRBD2	TRBV27	TGTGCCAGCAGTTACGAGCGGGGGACCAGCACAGATACGCAGTATTTT	CASSYERGTSTDTQYF
TRBJ1-2	many	-	TRBV29-1	TGCAGCGTCACGGGCGGGAGTAACTATGGCTACACCTTC	CSVTGGSNYGYTF
TRBJ2-5	-	TRBD2	TRBV7-3	TGTGCCAGCAGCGCTAGCGGGGGGTTAAATGAGCAGTACTTC	CASSASGGLNEQYF
TRBJ2-5	-	-	TRBV7-8	TGTGCCAGCAGCCCTCGGCCAGGTTGGGAGACCCAGTACTTC	CASSPRPGWETQYF
TRBJ2-5	-	TRBD2	TRBV10-1	TGCGCCAGCAGTGAGTCGATAGCGGGGGGACCTAAAGAGACCCAGTACTTC	CASSESIAGGPKETQYF
TRBJ2-3	few	-	TRBV19	TGTGCCAGTACCCCCCGGGCGGGGGCCGGAATGGATACGCAGTATTTT	CASTPRAGAGMDTQYF
TRBJ1-1	-	-	TRBV25-1	TGTGCCAGCAGTGATTCCGACAGAAATGAAGCTTTCTTT	CASSDSDRNEAFF